A selection of T cell receptor beta chains follows, all from one sample in a study of Tregs in tolerant kidney transplant recipients. Assay used: immunoSEQ multiplex PCR; TCRdb lists only in-frame clones, some missing. The data hold about 64,000 clones, with more than 70% observed a single time. Sequenced material: CD4+ T cells from blood (PBMCs), taken 6 months after the transplant. These receptors were taken from a human patient who received a combined kidney and bone marrow transplant. Some T cells here may be from the graft donor. Both conserved end residues are part of each CDR3. The order of the fields is clone size, J gene, D gene, CDR3 length, V gene, CDR3 DNA, CDR3 protein. The D gene is left open where the match is weak. Clone size is stated in some rows and not others, as once, few, many or a class when expanded.

once	TRBJ2-1	TRBD2	16	TRBV5-1	TGCGCCAGCAGCCTCCCTTATAGCGGGTTATACAATGAGCAGTTCTTC	CASSLPYSGLYNEQFF
-	TRBJ1-5	-	15	TRBV23-1	TGCGCCAGCAGTCAATCATGGGGGGAAGGTCAGCCCCAGCATTTT	CASSQSWGEGQPQHF
-	TRBJ1-6	-	15	TRBV6-6	TGTGCCAGCAAAGTACAGGATAGATTCAATTCACCCCTCCACTTT	CASKVQDRFNSPLHF
once	TRBJ1-1	TRBD1	15	TRBV7-8	TGTGCCAGCAGCCCCCGGGACAGGGTATTCACTGAAGCTTTCTTT	CASSPRDRVFTEAFF
few	TRBJ1-1	-	14	TRBV5-5	TGTGCCAGCAGCTCAGTGGGGGGGAACACTGAAGCTTTCTTT	CASSSVGGNTEAFF
-	TRBJ1-2	-	14	TRBV6-1	TGTGCCAGCAGCGACTTCCAGGGTAACTATGGCTACACCTTC	CASSDFQGNYGYTF
once	TRBJ2-7	-	14	TRBV19	TGTGCCAGTAGCCCCCGCGGAGGGACCTACGAGCAGTACTTC	CASSPRGGTYEQYF
few	TRBJ2-2	TRBD2	16	TRBV14	TGTGCCAGCAGCCAGGGGACTAGCGGAAACACCGGGGAGCTGTTTTTT	CASSQGTSGNTGELFF
-	TRBJ2-3	TRBD2	17	TRBV7-6	TGTGCCAGCAGCTACCGACCGACTAGCCGTTTCGCAGATACGCAGTATTTT	CASSYRPTSRFADTQYF
once	TRBJ2-7	TRBD2	16	TRBV25-1	TGTGCCAGCAGTGAAGGGTCTAGCGGGAGTTCCTACGAGCAGTACTTC	CASSEGSSGSSYEQYF
-	TRBJ2-5	TRBD2	13	TRBV7-3	TGTGCCAGCAGCTCCAGCGGGGAAGAGACCCAGTACTTC	CASSSSGEETQYF
-	TRBJ2-3	TRBD2	13	TRBV7-2	TGTGCCAGCAGGCTGGACAGCGGGAGAACGCAGTATTTT	CASRLDSGRTQYF
-	TRBJ2-1	TRBD2	17	TRBV7-2	TGTGCCAGCAGCTTAAGGGAGACTAGCGGGAGTGTTGGTGAGCAGTTCTTC	CASSLRETSGSVGEQFF
-	TRBJ1-3	-	13	TRBV9	TGTGCCAGCAGCGTATTTAATGGAAACACCATATATTTT	CASSVFNGNTIYF
-	TRBJ2-5	TRBD1	14	TRBV5-1	TGCGCCAGCAGCGTAGACAGGGTCTATGAGACCCAGTACTTC	CASSVDRVYETQYF
-	TRBJ1-6	TRBD1	18	TRBV28	TGTGCCAGCAGTGGCCGGGACAGGGGCGCTTGGGATAATTCCCCCCTCCACTTT	CASSGRDRGAWDNSPLHF
-	TRBJ2-7	TRBD2	15	TRBV5-1	TGCGCCAGCAGAGAAGGACTAGCGGGGGCCTACGAGCAGTACTTC	CASREGLAGAYEQYF
-	TRBJ2-7	TRBD1	13	TRBV7-2	TGTGCCAGCCAGAACAGGGGAGTAGGCGAGCAGTACTTC	CASQNRGVGEQYF
-	TRBJ1-2	-	13	TRBV18	TGTGCCAGCTCACCGCGAATTGACTATGGCTACACCTTC	CASSPRIDYGYTF
few	TRBJ1-6	-	13	TRBV21-1	TGTGCCCCCGAACAGGAAAGCAATTCACCCCTCCACTTT	CAPEQESNSPLHF
-	TRBJ2-6	-	15	TRBV5-1	TGCGCCAGCAGCTTGTCACAGATTGGGGCCAACGTCCTGACTTTC	CASSLSQIGANVLTF
few	TRBJ1-1	TRBD1	16	TRBV9	TGTGCCAGCAGCTCCCATGCCGGGACAGGGAAAACTGAAGCTTTCTTT	CASSSHAGTGKTEAFF
-	TRBJ2-5	TRBD1	12	TRBV7-2	TGTGCCAGCAGCTGGACAGGCGAGACCCAGTACTTC	CASSWTGETQYF
-	TRBJ1-1	-	14	TRBV19	TGTGCCAGTAGTATAGACGGGATGAACACTGAAGCTTTCTTT	CASSIDGMNTEAFF
-	TRBJ2-7	TRBD2	15	TRBV7-9	TGTGCCAGCAGCTTCTCCGGGACTAGACACTACGAGCAGTACTTC	CASSFSGTRHYEQYF
-	TRBJ2-5	-	15	TRBV11-2	TGTGCCAGCAGCTTAGACTGGAGGGCGGGTGAGACCCAGTACTTC	CASSLDWRAGETQYF
once	TRBJ2-5	-	15	TRBV11-3	TGTGCCAGCAGCTTAGATTGGGGGGGCTGGGAGACCCAGTACTTC	CASSLDWGGWETQYF
once	TRBJ1-2	TRBD1	13	TRBV30	TGTGCCTGGGGGGACAGGGAATACTATGGCTACACCTTC	CAWGDREYYGYTF
-	TRBJ2-7	TRBD1	16	TRBV7-2	TGTGCCAGCAGCACCCAAGGGACAGGAAGATTCTACGAGCAGTACTTC	CASSTQGTGRFYEQYF
-	TRBJ2-3	TRBD1	17	TRBV23-1	TGCGCCAGCCCTTGGGGACAGGGGCCTTTTTTCACAGATACGCAGTATTTT	CASPWGQGPFFTDTQYF
-	TRBJ1-1	TRBD1	13	TRBV19	TGTGCCAGTAGGACGACAGGGGACACTGAAGCTTTCTTT	CASRTTGDTEAFF
-	TRBJ2-2	TRBD1	16	TRBV4-2	TGTGCCAGCAGCCAAAGTGTAGGGGGCGACACCGGGGAGCTGTTTTTT	CASSQSVGGDTGELFF
few	TRBJ2-7	-	16	TRBV4-2	TGTGCCAGCAGCCCTGCTTCGCGGGGGCGCAACAACGAGCAGTACTTC	CASSPASRGRNNEQYF
-	TRBJ1-6	-	18	TRBV5-1	TGCGCCAGCAGCTTGGGGCCAACAGGGTCAAGTTTTGTTTCACCCCTCCACTTT	CASSLGPTGSSFVSPLHF
medium-sized	TRBJ2-1	TRBD1	15	TRBV27	TGTGCCAGCAGTTTACAGGACAGGGGGCCGGATGAGCAGTTCTTC	CASSLQDRGPDEQFF
-	TRBJ2-1	TRBD1	15	TRBV6-6	TGTGCCAGCAGAAACAACGACAGGGCCCACAATGAGCAGTTCTTC	CASRNNDRAHNEQFF
-	TRBJ2-3	-	15	TRBV4-1	TGCGCCAGCAGCCAAGACCGCAGCGGCACAGATACGCAGTATTTT	CASSQDRSGTDTQYF
-	TRBJ2-7	TRBD2	14	TRBV7-3	TGTGCCAGCAGCTTAAACGGCGGGGGGGGCGAGCAGTACTTC	CASSLNGGGGEQYF
-	TRBJ2-7	-	11	TRBV6-1	TGTGCCAGCATAGGGGCTTACGAGCAGTACTTC	CASIGAYEQYF
-	TRBJ1-2	-	13	TRBV30	TGTGCCTGGAGTGCAGGGGCGGTGAATGGCTACACCTTC	CAWSAGAVNGYTF
once	TRBJ2-2	-	16	TRBV5-4	TGTGCCAGCAGCCCATCATCAGCGGCGAACACCGGGGAGCTGTTTTTT	CASSPSSAANTGELFF
-	TRBJ1-5	-	15	TRBV19	TGTGCCAGTACCGATTTGTTGTTAGCTAATCAGCCCCAGCATTTT	CASTDLLLANQPQHF
-	TRBJ2-3	-	16	TRBV7-9	TGTGCCAGCAGCCCCCATGGCGGGGTTAGCACAGATACGCAGTATTTT	CASSPHGGVSTDTQYF
-	TRBJ2-2	TRBD2	17	TRBV27	TGTGCCAGCAGTTTAATGGGTGGCGGGGGGGTATCCGGGGAGCTGTTTTTT	CASSLMGGGGVSGELFF
once	TRBJ2-1	-	15	TRBV5-5	TGTGCCAGCAGCTTCCGACTAGGCTCCTACAATGAGCAGTTCTTC	CASSFRLGSYNEQFF
-	TRBJ1-3	TRBD1	14	TRBV30	TGTGCCTACCAAGAGGACAGGGGTGGAAACACCATATATTTT	CAYQEDRGGNTIYF
-	TRBJ1-2	TRBD1	13	TRBV7-8	TGTGCCAGCAGCAGGGACAGGGTCGGTGGCTACACCTTC	CASSRDRVGGYTF
-	TRBJ2-3	-	13	TRBV27	TGTGCCAGCAGTTTAGCTGTAGCAGATACGCAGTATTTT	CASSLAVADTQYF